The next 9 T cell receptor beta chains were all read from a single sample in a study of T cell responses to AZD1222 COVID-19 vaccine. Sequencing was performed with immunoSEQ multiplex PCR; in TCRdb, only in-frame clones are kept and a portion is missing. The table records over 100,000 clones, approximately 89% of them present only once. Sequenced here: peripheral blood, sampled 28 days after the second dose of the MenACWY control vaccine. The receptors originated from an adult who received the MenACWY meningococcal vaccine as a control.

In this sample, this clone turned up a few times. The chain has TRBV6-2 or TRBV6-3 and TRBJ1-5; D might be TRBD1 (5 bases). Germline values: CDR1 MNHEY, CDR2 SVGEGT. The CDR3 extends over 16 amino acids. V was clipped by 2 bases and J by 0 bases, with 11 bases between them. CDR3 coding DNA: TGTGCCAGCAGTTACGGACAAAGCGGTAGCAATCAGCCCCAGCATTTT. This gives the protein CASSYGQSGSNQPQHF.

This chain uses TRBV5-1 with TRBJ2-7, with 11 bases that match TRBD2. Losses at the gene ends were 0 bases for V and 2 bases for J; bases not matched to a gene: 4. This CDR3 region has 16 residues. From germline, CDR1 is SGHRS and CDR2 YFSETQ. The CDR3 protein is CASSLASGGSTYEQYF. The CDR3 nucleotides are TGCGCCAGCAGCTTGGCTAGCGGGGGGTCGACCTACGAGCAGTACTTC. Variable domain in full (rest from reference TRBV5-1 and TRBJ2-7): KAGVTQTPRYLIKTRGQQVTLSCSPISGHRSVSWYQQTPGQGLQFLFEYFSETQRNKGNFPGRFSGRQFSNSRSEMNVSTLELGDSALYLCASSLASGGSTYEQYFGPGTRLTVT.

The rearrangement joins TRBV29-1 to TRBJ1-5, with 7 bases matching TRBD1. The CDR3 is made up of 14 amino acids. Germline-derived CDR1 and CDR2 are SQVTM and ANQGSEA. V lost 6 bases to trimming and J lost 1 base; unmatched junction nucleotides: 6. The CDR3 bases are TGCAGCGTGCAGGCAGGGGGAAGCAATCAGCCCCAGCATTTT. Translated: CSVQAGGSNQPQHF.

This clone was counted only a few times. V usage is TRBV7-2 and J usage is TRBJ2-2; no clear D. Trimming left V 4 bases short and J 1 base short, with 4 bases between. The CDR3 is 13 residues long. Looked up from germline, CDR1 is SGHTA and CDR2 is FQGNSA. The CDR3 is CASSSGNTGELFF. CDR3 DNA: TGTGCCAGCAGCTCCGGGAACACCGGGGAGCTGTTTTTT. Based on the CDR3 plus reference TRBV7-2 and TRBJ2-2, the full variable domain is GAGVSQSPSNKVTEKGKDVELRCDPISGHTALYWYRQSLGQGLEFLIYFQGNSAPDKSGLPSDRFSAERTGGSVSTLTIQRTQQEDSAVYLCASSSGNTGELFFGEGSRLTVL.

This clone was counted between two and nine times. CDR3 amino acids: CASSERENQPQHF. CDR3 coding DNA: TGTGCCAGCAGTGAACGAGAGAATCAGCCCCAGCATTTT. This sequence joins TRBV6-1 and TRBJ1-5; no firm D call. This CDR3 has 13 residues. V lost 2 bases and J 4 bases, leaving 6 bases between the germline ends. Germline V gene lookup returns CDR1 MNHNS and CDR2 SASEGT.

The count of this clone is one. The chain links TRBV5-4 to TRBJ2-3, with TRBD2 matching over 7 bases. The V gene end was trimmed by 4 bases and the J gene end by 2 bases; junction bases not matched to a gene: 13. The CDR3 loop spans 17 amino acids. Germline assignment: CDR1 SGHNT and CDR2 YYREEE (reference sequence). As DNA, the CDR3 is TGTGCCAGCAGCCTGCTTAGGGCGGGGGACTTCACAGATACGCAGTATTTT. Translation: CASSLLRAGDFTDTQYF.

This chain uses TRBV18 with TRBJ1-2, with 9 bases identical to TRBD1. After removal of 6 bases from V and 2 bases from J, the junction contained 10 bases not matched to a gene. CDR3 length: 16 amino acids. Per the germline V gene, CDR1 is KGHSH and CDR2 is LQKENI. For the CDR3, the DNA is TGTGCCAGCTCCCTACGAGGTGGACAGGGGAACTATGGCTACACCTTC. This encodes CASSLRGGQGNYGYTF.

This clone showed up just a few times. CDR3 amino acids: CAIMATGTGGYTF. The DNA for the CDR3 is TGTGCCATCATGGCGACAGGGACGGGGGGCTACACCTTC. J is TRBJ1-2 and V is TRBV10-3; 7 nucleotides align to TRBD1. Trimming cost V 7 bases and J 8 bases; bases outside gene matches: 10. Germline-derived CDR1 and CDR2 are ENHRY and SYGVKD. CDR3 length equals 13 residues.

In its sample, this clone was seen a few times. J is TRBJ1-6 and V is TRBV2; D ambiguous. CDR3 length: 15 amino acids. The V gene lost 6 bases and the J gene lost 4 bases, with 13 bases spanning the gap. Per germline, CDR1 SNHLY and CDR2 FYNNEI. In DNA, the CDR3 is TGTGCCAGCAGAAAAACGGGAGCTTATAATTCACCCCTCCACTTT. It yields the protein CASRKTGAYNSPLHF. Using reference TRBV2 and TRBJ1-6 for the parts outside the CDR3, the full variable domain is EPEVTQTPSHQVTQMGQEVILRCVPISNHLYFYWYRQILGQKVEFLVSFYNNEISEKSEIFDDQFSVERPDGSNFTLKIRSTKLEDSAMYFCASRKTGAYNSPLHFGNGTRLTVT.